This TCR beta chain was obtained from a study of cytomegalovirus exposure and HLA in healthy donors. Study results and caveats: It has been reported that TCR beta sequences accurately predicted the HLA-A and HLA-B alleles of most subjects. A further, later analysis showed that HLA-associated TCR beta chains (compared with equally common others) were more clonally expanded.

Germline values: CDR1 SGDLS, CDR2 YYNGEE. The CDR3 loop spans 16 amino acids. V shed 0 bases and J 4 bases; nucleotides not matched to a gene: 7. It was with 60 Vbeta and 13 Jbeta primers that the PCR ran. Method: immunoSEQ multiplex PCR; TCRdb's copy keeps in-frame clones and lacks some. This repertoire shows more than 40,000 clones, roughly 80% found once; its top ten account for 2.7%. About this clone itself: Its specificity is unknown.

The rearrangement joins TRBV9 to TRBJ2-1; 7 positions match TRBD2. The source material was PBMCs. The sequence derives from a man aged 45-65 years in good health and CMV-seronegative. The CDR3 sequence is CASSVVASGGYNEQFF. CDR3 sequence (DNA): TGTGCCAGCAGCGTAGTGGCTAGCGGAGGATACAATGAGCAGTTCTTC.